The sequence of this T cell receptor beta chain was determined in a study of blood T cell repertoires in COVID-19. Study-level background: Samples taken during acute and convalescent COVID-19 were collected in the United States, Italy and Spain. T cells, B-cell-depleted T cells, or PBMCs provided the cDNA or gDNA that served as material.

In the authors' workflow: Amplifying reference gene primers gave estimates of nucleated cell counts. TCRdb's copy holds only in-frame clones and misses some; the assay was immunoSEQ multiplex PCR. The V and J calls and clone size were taken over from that table, and D and trimming were inferred from the DNA. Among around 400,000 clones, just over 90% were seen once, and the ten largest hold 0.86%. Participant ages covered about 18 to 89 years across around 25 US areas. Germline V gives CDR1 SGHNT, CDR2 YYREEE (reference sequence). With 0 bases clipped from V and 3 bases from J, the junction kept 10 bases outside the gene matches. The length of the CDR3 is 19 residues.

This chain links TRBV5-4 with TRBJ2-4, with 12 bases aligning to TRBD2. The TCR originated in a woman between 35 and 50 years old who had been exposed to COVID-19. The sample consisted of PBMCs or T cells enriched from blood (not recorded which). CDR3 DNA sequence: TGTGCCAGCAGCTTGGGCCTAGCGGGGGGGCGGGAAGACAAAAACATTCAGTACTTC. This codes for CASSLGLAGGREDKNIQYF. Using reference TRBV5-4 and TRBJ2-4 for the parts outside the CDR3, the full variable domain is ETGVTQSPTHLIKTRGQQVTLRCSSQSGHNTVSWYQQALGQGPQFIFQYYREEENGRGNFPPRFSGLQFPNYSSELNVNALELDDSALYLCASSLGLAGGREDKNIQYFGAGTRLSVL.